This T cell receptor beta chain was retrieved from a study of cytomegalovirus exposure and HLA in healthy donors. The PCR made use of 60 Vbeta and 13 Jbeta primers. Clones were sequenced by immunoSEQ multiplex PCR, and TCRdb holds only the in-frame ones, with some missing. The table includes some 110,000 clones, approximately 11% detected once. The TCR sequence derives from a middle-aged man in good health and CMV-seropositive. What was sequenced was PBMCs.

This CDR3 is CASSLLAGGSTDTQYF. The CDR3 DNA reads TGTGCCAGCAGCCTACTAGCGGGAGGAAGCACAGATACGCAGTATTTT. V is TRBV13 and J is TRBJ2-3; 12 bases map to TRBD2. Germline assignment: CDR1 PRHDT and CDR2 FYEKMQ (reference sequence). The CDR3 contains 16 residues. V lost 5 bases and J lost 0; bases outside the gene matches: 3.